The T cell receptor beta chain under discussion was sequenced for a study of blood T cell repertoires in COVID-19. Germline loops: CDR1 SGHDT, CDR2 YYEEEE. The CDR3 is 13 amino acids. V was clipped by 3 bases and J by 2 bases, with 8 bases between them. Sequenced by immunoSEQ multiplex PCR; TCRdb stores in-frame clones only, minus some. The sample lists tens of thousands of clones; around 88% were seen once. Sequenced material: peripheral blood. V is TRBV5-6 and J is TRBJ1-2; TRBD1 might be the D (5 bases). This clonotype was obtained from a human donor in a cohort sampled during active COVID-19. The CDR3 here is CASSSSGNYGYTF. The CDR3 region has the DNA TGTGCCAGCAGCTCCTCAGGGAACTATGGCTACACCTTC.